This is a list of T cell receptor beta chains from one sample in a study of cytomegalovirus exposure and HLA in healthy donors. Measured with immunoSEQ multiplex PCR; TCRdb has only the in-frame clones, and not every one. Altogether about 110,000 clones are present, approximately 80% being singletons, with the ten largest covering roughly 3.9%. Sequencing was carried out using PBMCs. The receptors shown here come from a male donor in good health and CMV-seronegative. Both conserved end residues are part of each CDR3. The order of the fields is V gene, clone size, D gene, J gene, CDR3 protein, CDR3 DNA. A D gene is named only where the DNA matches it firmly. The size field is filled for only some rows; it gives once, few, many or a size class.

>TRBV18|.|TRBD1|TRBJ2-1
CASSPRTGESYNEQFF
TGTGCCAGCTCACCAAGGACAGGTGAATCCTACAATGAGCAGTTCTTC
>TRBV6-1|.|TRBD1|TRBJ2-1
CASSQGGTGRNEQFF
TGTGCCAGCAGTCAAGGCGGGACAGGGCGGAATGAGCAGTTCTTC
>TRBV27|.|.|TRBJ1-5
CASNTLRGGGNQPQHF
TGTGCCAGCAACACCTTACGGGGTGGGGGCAATCAGCCCCAGCATTTT
>TRBV7-6|once|.|TRBJ1-2
CASSLALGRSYYGYTF
TGTGCCAGCAGCTTAGCGCTTGGCAGATCCTACTATGGCTACACCTTC
>TRBV28|.|.|TRBJ2-7
CASSLNGATDYEQYF
TGTGCCAGCAGTTTAAATGGGGCAACAGACTACGAGCAGTACTTC
>TRBV5-1|.|TRBD2|TRBJ2-5
CASSWGPLADLQETQYF
TGCGCCAGCAGCTGGGGGCCACTAGCGGACTTGCAAGAGACCCAGTACTTC
>TRBV5-1|once|TRBD2|TRBJ2-7
CASSLTGTSDYEQYF
TGCGCCAGCAGCTTGACCGGGACTAGCGACTACGAGCAGTACTTC
>TRBV5-6|.|TRBD2|TRBJ2-1
CASSLGGSSYNEQFF
TGTGCCAGCAGCTTGGGCGGGAGCTCCTACAATGAGCAGTTCTTC
>TRBV5-1|.|TRBD2|TRBJ2-3
CASNLGGVDTQYF
TGCGCCAGCAACTTGGGGGGGGTAGATACGCAGTATTTT
>TRBV2|once|TRBD1|TRBJ2-7
CASKLEGTGYEQYF
TGTGCCAGCAAATTGGAGGGGACAGGCTACGAGCAGTACTTC
>TRBV28|.|.|TRBJ2-5
CASSLDRIQETQYF
TGTGCCAGCAGCCTCGACAGGATCCAAGAGACCCAGTACTTC
>TRBV5-1|.|TRBD1|TRBJ2-6
CASSLSGTGGGSSGANVLTF
TGCGCCAGCAGCTTATCCGGGACAGGGGGCGGGAGCTCTGGGGCCAACGTCCTGACTTTC
>TRBV6-1|few|.|TRBJ2-7
CASSYRDPYEQYF
TGTGCCAGCAGCTACAGGGACCCCTACGAGCAGTACTTC
>TRBV5-8|.|TRBD2|TRBJ2-1
CASSGAGGPYNEQFF
TGTGCCAGCAGCGGGGCGGGAGGGCCCTACAATGAGCAGTTCTTC
>TRBV5-6|.|.|TRBJ2-5
CASTEPGLPQETQYF
TGTGCCAGCACCGAGCCGGGACTTCCCCAAGAGACCCAGTACTTC
>TRBV5-1|.|TRBD1|TRBJ2-2
CASSPGQGRARSTGELFF
TGCGCCAGCAGCCCCGGACAGGGAAGGGCGAGGAGCACCGGGGAGCTGTTTTTT
>TRBV4-1|.|TRBD1|TRBJ1-5
CASSHRTGSNQPQHF
TGCGCCAGCAGCCATCGGACAGGCAGCAATCAGCCCCAGCATTTT
>TRBV7-9|few|TRBD2|TRBJ2-1
CASSSESSAGAYNEQFF
TGTGCCAGCAGCTCCGAGTCTTCAGCGGGGGCTTACAATGAGCAGTTCTTC
>TRBV7-9|.|TRBD2|TRBJ2-5
CASSLTSGTFQETQYF
TGTGCCAGCAGCTTAACTAGCGGGACTTTCCAAGAGACCCAGTACTTC
>TRBV6-5|.|.|TRBJ2-5
CASSYSPEEWGETQYF
TGTGCCAGCAGTTATTCCCCGGAGGAGTGGGGAGAGACCCAGTACTTC
>TRBV27|few|.|TRBJ2-3
CASSRNDRSSQGTQYF
TGTGCCAGCAGTCGAAATGACAGGTCCTCACAGGGTACGCAGTATTTT
>TRBV29-1|.|TRBD1|TRBJ1-2
CSAGTGGGYTF
TGCAGCGCCGGGACAGGGGGTGGCTACACCTTC
>TRBV19|once|TRBD2|TRBJ2-7
CASTPGTSGYEQYF
TGTGCCAGTACCCCCGGGACTAGCGGGTACGAGCAGTACTTC
>TRBV18|.|TRBD1|TRBJ1-2
CASSPLAGQGLYGYTF
TGTGCCAGCTCACCACTAGCTGGACAGGGACTCTATGGCTACACCTTC
>TRBV19|.|TRBD1|TRBJ2-7
CASSGGTGTYVYEQYF
TGTGCCAGTAGTGGGGGGACAGGGACATACGTGTACGAGCAGTACTTC